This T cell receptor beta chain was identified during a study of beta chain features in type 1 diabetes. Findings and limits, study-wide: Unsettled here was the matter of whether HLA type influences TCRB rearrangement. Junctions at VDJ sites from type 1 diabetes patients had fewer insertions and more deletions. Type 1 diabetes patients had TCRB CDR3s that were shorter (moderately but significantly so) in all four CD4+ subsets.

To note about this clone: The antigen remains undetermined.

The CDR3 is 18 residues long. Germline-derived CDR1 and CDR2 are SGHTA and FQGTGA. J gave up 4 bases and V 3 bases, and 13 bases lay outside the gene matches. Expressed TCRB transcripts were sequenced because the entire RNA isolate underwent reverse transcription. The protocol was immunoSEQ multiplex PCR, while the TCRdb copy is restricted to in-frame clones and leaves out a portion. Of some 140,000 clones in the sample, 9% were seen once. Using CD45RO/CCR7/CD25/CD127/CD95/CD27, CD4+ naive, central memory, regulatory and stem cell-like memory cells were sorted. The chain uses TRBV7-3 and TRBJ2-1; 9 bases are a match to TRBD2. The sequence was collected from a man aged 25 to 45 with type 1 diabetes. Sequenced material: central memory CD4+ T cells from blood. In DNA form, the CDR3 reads TGTGCCAGCAGCTTTTATCCCCTGGCTAGCGGGGAGTACAATGAGCAGTTCTTC. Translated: CASSFYPLASGEYNEQFF.